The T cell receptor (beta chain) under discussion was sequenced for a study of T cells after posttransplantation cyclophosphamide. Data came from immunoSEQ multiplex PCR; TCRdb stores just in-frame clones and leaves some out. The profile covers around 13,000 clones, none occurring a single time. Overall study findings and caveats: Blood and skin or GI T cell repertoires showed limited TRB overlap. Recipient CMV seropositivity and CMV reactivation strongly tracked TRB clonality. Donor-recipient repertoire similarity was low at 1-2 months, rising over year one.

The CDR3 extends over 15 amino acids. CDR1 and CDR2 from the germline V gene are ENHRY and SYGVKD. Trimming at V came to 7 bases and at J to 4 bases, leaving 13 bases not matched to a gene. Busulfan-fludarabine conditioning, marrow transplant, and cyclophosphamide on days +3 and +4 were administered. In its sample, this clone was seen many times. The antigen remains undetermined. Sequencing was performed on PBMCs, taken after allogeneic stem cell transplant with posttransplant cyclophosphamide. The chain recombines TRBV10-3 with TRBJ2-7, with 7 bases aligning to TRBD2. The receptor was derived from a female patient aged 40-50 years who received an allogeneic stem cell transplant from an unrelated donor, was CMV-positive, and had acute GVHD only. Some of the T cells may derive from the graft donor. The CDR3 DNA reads TGTGCCATCAAAGGACTTAGCGGGTGGGGGTACGAGCAGTACTTC. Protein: CAIKGLSGWGYEQYF.